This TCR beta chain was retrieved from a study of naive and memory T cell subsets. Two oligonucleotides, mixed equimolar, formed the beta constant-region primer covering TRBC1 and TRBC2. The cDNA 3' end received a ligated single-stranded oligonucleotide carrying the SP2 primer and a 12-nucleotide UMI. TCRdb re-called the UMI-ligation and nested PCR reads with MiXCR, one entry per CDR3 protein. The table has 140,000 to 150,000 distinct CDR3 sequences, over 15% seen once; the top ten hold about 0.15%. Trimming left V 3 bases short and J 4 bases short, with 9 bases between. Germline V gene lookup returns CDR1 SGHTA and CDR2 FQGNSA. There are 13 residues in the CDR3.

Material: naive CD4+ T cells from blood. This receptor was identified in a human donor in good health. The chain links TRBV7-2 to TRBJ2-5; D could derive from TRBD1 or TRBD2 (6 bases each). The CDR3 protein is CASSFGGRETQYF. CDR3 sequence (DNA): TGTGCCAGCAGCTTTGGGGGGCGAGAGACCCAGTACTTC.